This TCR beta chain stems from a study of shared clonotypes between healthy human individuals. A single count supports this clone. The same CDR3 arises from other DNA sequences in this sample as well. The assay was immunoSEQ multiplex PCR, and TCRdb's table has in-frame clones only and misses some. There are 520,000 or so clones in the sample; less than 85% occur only once, and approximately 13% lies in the top ten. The source material was PBMCs. This receptor was identified in a woman aged 40 to 55 in good health. Some clones in this sample may be carry-over from other donors' samples.

The CDR3: CATSRGLNYGYTF. In DNA form, the CDR3 reads TGTGCCACCAGCAGGGGTCTTAACTATGGCTACACCTTC. The chain combines TRBV15 with TRBJ1-2; D is unclear. The CDR3 length is 13 residues. The V end was cut by 3 bases, the J end by 1 base, with 6 bases between. Germline V CDR1 and CDR2: LNHNV, YYDKDF (reference sequence).